What follows are 11 T cell receptor beta chains derived from one specimen sequenced in a study of cytomegalovirus exposure and HLA in healthy donors. 60 Vbeta and 13 Jbeta primers were used in PCR. TCRdb keeps only in-frame clones here, not all; method: immunoSEQ multiplex PCR. The sample holds approximately 190,000 clones, around 84% seen once. The sequencing sample was made of PBMCs. These receptors were taken from a man between 35 and 55 years old in good health and CMV-seropositive.

The rearrangement links TRBV2 to TRBJ2-7; D might be TRBD1 (5 bases). Per the germline V gene, CDR1 is SNHLY and CDR2 is FYNNEI. Trimming took off 4 bases at V and 6 bases at J, with 13 bases between the two ends. The CDR3 runs to 13 residues. CDR3 in DNA: TGTGCCAGCAGTGTGGCAGGGATGGGCGAGCAGTACTTC. It translates to CASSVAGMGEQYF.

The chain couples TRBV7-9 to TRBJ1-1; 8 nucleotides line up with TRBD1. CDR1 SEHNR and CDR2 FQNEAQ come from the germline V gene (reference sequence). This CDR3 has 13 amino acids. This CDR3 is CALEGQANTEAFF. The CDR3 DNA sequence: TGTGCGCTCGAGGGACAGGCGAACACTGAAGCTTTCTTT.

This clone was counted once. The chain uses TRBV4-2 and TRBJ1-2; D is perhaps TRBD1 (6 bases). Germline V lookup: CDR1 LGHNA, CDR2 YNFKEQ. With 5 bases removed from V and 6 bases from J, the gap between germline ends came to 13 bases. The CDR3 is 13 residues long. The CDR3 DNA sequence: TGTGCCAGCAGCTTGCAAGGGGGAGATGGCTACACCTTC. It yields the protein CASSLQGGDGYTF.

The chain is built from TRBV5-5 and TRBJ2-7, with D perhaps TRBD1 (6 bases). The CDR3 runs to 15 residues. Per the germline V gene, CDR1 is SGHKS and CDR2 is YYEKEE (reference sequence). Trimming stripped 0 bases from V and 4 bases from J, with 14 bases between. The CDR3 protein is CASSLGLQGQYEQYF. The CDR3 DNA follows: TGTGCCAGCAGCTTGGGATTACAGGGTCAGTACGAGCAGTACTTC.

The V and J genes are TRBV7-8 and TRBJ2-5; D is possibly TRBD2 (8 bases). CDR3 length: 15 residues. Between the trimmed V and J ends, which lost 5 bases and 12 bases, there was a span of 25 bases. Germline V gene lookup returns CDR1 SGHVS and CDR2 FQNEAQ. CDR3 coding DNA: TGTGCCAGCAGCCCCTCGGGAGGGGGCGCAGGTCGGGAGTACTTC. Encoded protein: CASSPSGGGAGREYF.

The V gene is TRBV28, the J gene TRBJ2-7; D unclear. Trimming shortened V by 5 bases and J by 7 bases, and 6 bases separated the two germline ends. This CDR3 region has 10 residues. In germline, CDR1 is MDHEN, CDR2 SYDVKM. The CDR3 region has the DNA TGTGCCAGCAGTACTGATGAGCAGTACTTC. It translates to CASSTDEQYF.

CDR3 bases: TGTGCCAGCAGTTTGAGTGGGTCGGGCTATGGCTACACCTTC. It codes for CASSLSGSGYGYTF. This chain links TRBV6-1 with TRBJ1-2; D unclear. The germline CDR1 and CDR2 sequences are MNHNS and SASEGT. CDR3 length equals 14 residues. V was clipped by 5 bases and J by 4 bases, with 14 bases between them.

The rearrangement uses TRBV9 and TRBJ2-3; 12 bases match TRBD1. The CDR3 sequence is 19 residues long. Germline V gene data show CDR1 as SGDLS and CDR2 as YYNGEE. The V segment lost 0 bases and the J segment 5 bases; nucleotides outside the gene matches: 13. The chain's CDR3 is CASSVEVGGTGGRGDTQYF. The CDR3 DNA reads as TGTGCCAGCAGCGTAGAAGTTGGGGGGACAGGGGGCAGGGGAGATACGCAGTATTTT.

The chain uses TRBV6-1 and TRBJ1-5, with 7 positions matching TRBD1. The V gene end was trimmed by 7 bases and the J gene end by 1 base; junction bases not matched to a gene: 7. The germline V gene has CDR1 MNHNS and CDR2 SASEGT. This CDR3 comprises 15 residues. CDR3 nucleotides: TGTGCCAGCAAGGACAGGTTGCTAAGCAATCAGCCCCAGCATTTT. Translated, it gives CASKDRLLSNQPQHF.

The CDR3, as DNA: TGTGCCAGCATAAGTGCAGTAGATACGCAGTATTTT. It translates to CASISAVDTQYF. V is TRBV10-3 and J is TRBJ2-3; D not certain. Germline-derived CDR1 and CDR2 are ENHRY and SYGVKD. V lost 10 bases, J lost 5 bases, and 13 bases lay in between. This CDR3 spans 12 amino acids.

In this sample, this clone turned up once. The rearrangement links TRBV5-1 to TRBJ2-1; 10 nucleotides agree with TRBD2. Germline assignment: CDR1 SGHRS and CDR2 YFSETQ. This CDR3 comprises 15 residues. Trimming at V came to 0 bases and at J to 13 bases, leaving 10 bases not matched to a gene. CDR3 sequence (DNA): TGCGCCAGCAGCTTGGTCCTAGCGGGGGAAACTACCCAGTTCTTC. Encoded protein: CASSLVLAGETTQFF.